The clone carrying this TCR beta chain was counted between two and nine times. Original processing methods: By means of reference gene primer amplification, nucleated cell counts were estimated. The method was immunoSEQ multiplex PCR; TCRdb's version includes in-frame clones alone and lacks a portion of them. The V and J calls and clone size were taken over from that table, and D and trimming were inferred from the DNA. In the table there are approximately 300,000 clones, around 86% of which are singletons. The data stem from a study of blood T cell repertoires in COVID-19. Study details: Acute and convalescent COVID-19 specimens originated in the United States, Italy and Spain. In each case, the material was cDNA or gDNA derived from T cells, B-cell-depleted T cells, or PBMCs.

In germline, CDR1 is SNHLY, CDR2 FYNNEI. Trimming left V 6 bases short and J 3 bases short, with 18 bases between. The CDR3 is 15 residues long. V is TRBV2 and J is TRBJ2-7; D possibly corresponds to TRBD2 (6 bases). This TCR was recovered from a man aged 50 or older with active or convalescent COVID-19. Specimen: peripheral blood. CDR3 bases: TGTGCCAGCAGCCCGGACTACTCAAAACACTACGAGCAGTACTTC. This sequence encodes CASSPDYSKHYEQYF. Complete variable domain (other parts from reference TRBV2 and TRBJ2-7): EPEVTQTPSHQVTQMGQEVILRCVPISNHLYFYWYRQILGQKVEFLVSFYNNEISEKSEIFDDQFSVERPDGSNFTLKIRSTKLEDSAMYFCASSPDYSKHYEQYFGPGTRLTVT.